The entry that follows covers one TCR beta chain sequence. This entry comes from a study of blood T cell repertoires in COVID-19. Study-wide background: Material from acute and convalescent COVID-19 was sourced from the United States, Italy and Spain. PBMCs, B-cell-depleted T cells, or T cells were the source of the cDNA or gDNA that made up the material.

From germline, CDR1 is LNHDA and CDR2 SQIVND (reference sequence). The J segment lost 3 bases and the V segment lost 10 bases, leaving 8 bases of the junction unmatched. The CDR3 runs to 14 residues. As originally analysed: Counts of nucleated cells, estimated from reference gene primer amplification, were obtained. The protocol was immunoSEQ multiplex PCR, while the TCRdb copy is restricted to in-frame clones and leaves out a portion. That table gives V, J and clone size, and the DNA gave D and trimming. The sample includes 95,000 to 100,000 clones, 85% to 95% of them seen just once. This chain uses TRBV19 with TRBJ2-7; 11 bases line up with TRBD2. Input material: peripheral blood. The TCR was taken from a man aged 50 to 59 with active COVID-19. Here the CDR3 DNA reads TGTGCCACCGGCGGCCTAGCGGGAGGCTACGAGCAGTACTTC. It codes for CATGGLAGGYEQYF.